This T cell receptor beta chain was profiled in a study of neurological immune-mediated disorders. This CDR3 comprises 15 residues. Trimming left V 3 bases short and J 0 bases short, with 8 bases between. The germline V gene encodes CDR1 MNHEY and CDR2 SMNVEV (reference sequence). The cDNA was synthesized by means of template-switch 5'RACE, which was carried out with 10-nucleotide random UMIs. TCRdb redid the calling of the 5' RACE reads with MiXCR, one entry per CDR3 protein. This table has around 37,000 distinct CDR3 sequences, approximately 12% appearing once. Time point reported: technical triplicate 1. This clonotype was counted many times. The antigen is not known. Study-wide results and limits: HTLV-1-associated myelopathy showed the most TCR clonal expansion; multiple sclerosis the least, below healthy controls.

The chain joins TRBV27 to TRBJ2-2, with D hard to call. Sequences were obtained from PBMCs. This sequence originates from a man in his fifties or sixties with HTLV-1-associated myelopathy (HAM/TSP). The CDR3 here is CASSFRRSNTGELFF. Written as DNA, the CDR3 is TGTGCCAGCAGTTTTCGCCGATCGAACACCGGGGAGCTGTTTTTT.